A single sample is the source of the 2 T cell receptor beta chains below, sequenced in a study of shared clonotypes between healthy human individuals (dated by TCRdb to about 2020). Library method: the immunoSEQ multiplex PCR assay. This is the immuneACCESS table as TCRdb keeps it, with only in-frame sequences that have V and J called. A part of the clones is gone; compared with another copy, unresolved V genes explain less than half, and the rest is unexplained. Counted in this sample were approximately 2.1 million clones; over 90% of them appeared once. The ten largest make up around 0.4% of the sample. Sequencing was performed on naive CD4+ T cells from PBMCs. The cell subset or site label here, explained by the study, means: CD45RA+ positively selected. These receptors were collected from a man younger than 30 in good health. Some clones in this sample may be carry-over from other donors' samples.

In the case of this clone: The identical CDR3 is also encoded by other nucleotide sequences in the sample. J is TRBJ2-1 and V is TRBV9; the match to TRBD1 covers 8 bases. From germline, CDR1 is SGDLS and CDR2 YYNGEE. The CDR3 has 14 amino acids. V lost 4 bases to trimming and J lost 4 bases; unmatched junction nucleotides: 4. The CDR3 region has the DNA TGTGCCAGCAGCCTCAGGACAGGGTACAATGAGCAGTTCTTC. Translation gives CASSLRTGYNEQFF.

The chain joins TRBV18 to TRBJ2-7, with 10 bases matching TRBD1. The V gene's germline CDR1 is KGHSH and CDR2 LQKENI. V was pared by 2 bases and J by 6 bases, with 7 bases of the junction left unmatched. The CDR3 runs to 15 residues. The CDR3 loop reads CASSPVGTGDSEQYF. The DNA of the CDR3 is TGTGCCAGCTCACCAGTAGGGACAGGGGATTCCGAGCAGTACTTC. The variable domain in full, with the rest retrieved from reference TRBV18 and TRBJ2-7, is NAGVMQNPRHLVRRRGQEARLRCSPMKGHSHVYWYRQLPEEGLKFMVYLQKENIIDESGMPKERFSAEFPKEGPSILRIQQVVRGDSAAYFCASSPVGTGDSEQYFGPGTRLTVT.